The entry below gives a single T cell receptor beta chain sequence along with its context. The source of the sample is a study of STAT5B mutations in CD4+ large granular lymphocyte leukemia. The CDR3 spans 13 residues. V shed 2 bases and J shed 5 bases, with 9 bases lying between them. The germline V gene has CDR1 MNHEY and CDR2 SVGAGI. TCRdb keeps only in-frame clones here, not all; method: immunoSEQ multiplex PCR. Found here are 30,000 to 35,000 clones, about 82% of them singletons; the top ten hold around 4.5%. The clonotype comes from a human donor in good health. The sample taken for sequencing was CD4+ T cells from blood buffy coats. The rearrangement joins TRBV6-5 to TRBJ1-1; D call uncertain. DNA of the CDR3: TGTGCCAGCAGTTACGATAGGCAGACTGAAGCTTTCTTT. This gives the protein CASSYDRQTEAFF.